This T cell receptor beta chain was captured in a study of human T cells and chemical hapten exposure. A few counts support this clonotype. Its antigen is unknown. Unique molecular identifiers were attached to individual cDNA molecules during library preparation. TCRdb fed the RACE reads into MiXCR, producing one record per CDR3 protein. The sample yields under 450,000 distinct CDR3 sequences, roughly 6.3% seen once. V was pared by 4 bases and J by 2 bases, with 3 bases of the junction left unmatched. The CDR3 has 15 residues. Germline V lookup: CDR1 KGHDR, CDR2 SFDVKD. Study results and limitations: Higher patch test scores went with higher counts of PT1 expanded TCRs.

Time point meaning: patch test 2, 6 weeks after DPC sensitization. Treatment specified: therapeutic diphenylcyclopropenone sensitization with weekly scalp DPC. This chain joins TRBV24-1 and TRBJ2-3, with 9 bases fitting TRBD1. This specimen was whole blood, taken in connection with sensitization to the hapten diphenylcyclopropenone (DPC). This receptor was taken from a woman between 18 and 29 years old with alopecia areata. Some clones in this sample may be carry-over from other donors' samples. The CDR3 sequence is CATSEGTGFTDTQYF. The CDR3 DNA reads TGTGCCACCAGTGAGGGGACAGGGTTCACAGATACGCAGTATTTT.